The rows below give T cell receptor beta chains drawn from one sample of a study of cytomegalovirus exposure and HLA in healthy donors. Data came from immunoSEQ multiplex PCR; TCRdb stores just in-frame clones and leaves some out. The data hold under 200,000 clones, with 89% observed a single time. Sequenced material: PBMCs. The receptors were gathered from a man aged 18-30 years in good health and CMV-seropositive. The CDR3 runs from the conserved cysteine through the conserved F or W. Clone size, where shown, is once, few, many, or a class for clones that have expanded.

cdr3_aa clone_size v_call
CASSLDRPSNQPQHF . TRBV7-2
CASRLQTGTPNQPQHF . TRBV28
CASSITGAQETQYF . TRBV19
CASSPRLAGDSSYEQYF . TRBV18
CASSLSGNEQFF . TRBV27
CASSPLANSGANVLTF . TRBV7-6
CASSMKGGNTEAFF few TRBV6-1
CASSQDLGAATNEKLFF . TRBV4-1
CASSPGTGRDEQFF . TRBV18
CASSQVLSGAPYEQYF . TRBV4-2
CASSGKAMGNEKLFF . TRBV6-1
CASSSYVHNYEQYF . TRBV28
CASSPQDRANYGYTF . TRBV19
CASSLDWGPREQYF . TRBV7-9